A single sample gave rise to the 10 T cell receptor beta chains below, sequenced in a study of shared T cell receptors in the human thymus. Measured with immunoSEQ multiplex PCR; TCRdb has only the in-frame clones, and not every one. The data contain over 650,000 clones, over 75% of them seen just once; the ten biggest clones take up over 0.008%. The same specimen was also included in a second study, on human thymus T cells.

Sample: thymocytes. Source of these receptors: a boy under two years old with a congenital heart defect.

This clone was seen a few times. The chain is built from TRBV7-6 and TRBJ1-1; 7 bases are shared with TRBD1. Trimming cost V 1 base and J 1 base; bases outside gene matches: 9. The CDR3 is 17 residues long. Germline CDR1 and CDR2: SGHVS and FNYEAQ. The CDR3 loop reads CASSLEGTAISNTEAFF. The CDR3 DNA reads TGTGCCAGCAGCTTAGAAGGGACAGCTATTTCGAACACTGAAGCTTTCTTT.

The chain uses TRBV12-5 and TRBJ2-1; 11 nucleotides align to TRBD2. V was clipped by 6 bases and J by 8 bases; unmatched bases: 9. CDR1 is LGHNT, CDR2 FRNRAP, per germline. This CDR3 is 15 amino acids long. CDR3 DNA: TGTGCTAGTGGGCGTAGCGGGAGGGCCGGGCATGAGCAGTTCTTC. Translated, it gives CASGRSGRAGHEQFF.

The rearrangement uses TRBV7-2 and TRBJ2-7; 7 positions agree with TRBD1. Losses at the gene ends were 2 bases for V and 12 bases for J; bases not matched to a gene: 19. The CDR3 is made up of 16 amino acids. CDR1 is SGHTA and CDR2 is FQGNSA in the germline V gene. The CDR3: CASSLNRGGLSLQPYF. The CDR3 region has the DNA TGTGCCAGCAGCTTAAACAGGGGTGGGCTTTCCCTCCAACCGTACTTC.

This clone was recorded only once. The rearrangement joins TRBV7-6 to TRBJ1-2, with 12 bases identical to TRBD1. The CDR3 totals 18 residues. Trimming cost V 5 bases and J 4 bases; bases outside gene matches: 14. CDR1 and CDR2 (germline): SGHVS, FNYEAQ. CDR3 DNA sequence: TGTGCCAGCAGCCACCTCCGGGACAGGGGGCCCTTCTTCTATGGCTACACCTTC. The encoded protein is CASSHLRDRGPFFYGYTF.

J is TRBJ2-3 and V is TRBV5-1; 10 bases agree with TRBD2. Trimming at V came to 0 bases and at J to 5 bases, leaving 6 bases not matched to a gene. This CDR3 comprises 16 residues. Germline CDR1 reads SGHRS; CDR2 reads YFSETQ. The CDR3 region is CASSLVSSGGQDTQYF. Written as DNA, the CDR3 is TGCGCCAGCAGCTTGGTGTCTAGCGGGGGCCAAGATACGCAGTATTTT.

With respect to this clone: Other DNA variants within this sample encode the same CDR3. As DNA, the CDR3 is TGTGCCAGCAGCCCGGGACAGGGGGCGTACGAGCAGTACTTC. This sequence encodes CASSPGQGAYEQYF. The V gene is TRBV5-6, the J gene TRBJ2-7; 12 bases match TRBD1. The CDR3 length is 14 residues. Trimming removed 4 bases from V and 4 bases from J; junction bases left unmatched: 3. Germline V gives CDR1 SGHDT, CDR2 YYEEEE. The full variable domain, rest sourced from reference TRBV5-6 and TRBJ2-7, is DAGVTQSPTHLIKTRGQQVTLRCSPKSGHDTVSWYQQALGQGPQFIFQYYEEEERQRGNFPDRFSGHQFPNYSSELNVNALLLGDSALYLCASSPGQGAYEQYFGPGTRLTVT.

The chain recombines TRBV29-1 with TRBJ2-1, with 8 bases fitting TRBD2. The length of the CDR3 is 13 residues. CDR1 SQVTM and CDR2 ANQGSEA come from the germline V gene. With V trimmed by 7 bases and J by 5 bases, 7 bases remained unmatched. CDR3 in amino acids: CSASGLVDNEQFF. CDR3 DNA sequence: TGCAGCGCCTCGGGACTAGTCGACAATGAGCAGTTCTTC.

The DNA of the CDR3 is TGCGCCAGCAGTCAATCGGGACAGGGACAGCCCCAGCATTTT. The encoded protein is CASSQSGQGQPQHF. The chain links TRBV23-1 to TRBJ1-5, with 9 bases lining up with TRBD1. TRBV23-1 is placed among ORFs of uncertain function. The CDR3 covers 14 residues. Trimming cost V 0 bases and J 7 bases; bases outside gene matches: 1.

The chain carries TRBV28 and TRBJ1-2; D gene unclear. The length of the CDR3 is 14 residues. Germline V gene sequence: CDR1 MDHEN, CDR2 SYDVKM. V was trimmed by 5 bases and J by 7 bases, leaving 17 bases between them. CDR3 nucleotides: TGTGCCAGCAGTCCGGCCAAGGGAGCGGCTGGCTACACCTTC. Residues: CASSPAKGAAGYTF.

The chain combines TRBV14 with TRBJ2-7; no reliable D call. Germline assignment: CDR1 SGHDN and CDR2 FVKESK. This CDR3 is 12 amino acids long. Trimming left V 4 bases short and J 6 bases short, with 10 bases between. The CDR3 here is CASSRSEFEQYF. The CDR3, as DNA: TGTGCCAGCAGCCGGAGTGAGTTCGAGCAGTACTTC.